This T cell receptor (beta chain) was captured in a study of CD8 T cells in ankylosing spondylitis. Construction of TCR beta libraries was performed using quantitative 5'-RACE with molecular barcodes. TCRdb re-called the 5' RACE reads with MiXCR, one entry per CDR3 protein. The profile shows fewer than 650,000 distinct CDR3 sequences, about an eighth of them singletons. This clonotype was counted a few times. The antigen remains undetermined. Broader study findings: Ankylosing spondylitis blood seemed to carry a telltale TCR beta motif made of eight or nine highly homologous variants. The authors found the disease-linked clones to be CD8+ and relatively rare in peripheral blood. Within matched ankylosing spondylitis synovial fluid, disease-linked clones were reportedly significantly enriched.

CDR1 and CDR2 (germline): WNHNN, SYGVQD (reference sequence). With 4 bases removed from V and 3 bases from J, the gap between germline ends came to 13 bases. This CDR3 contains 15 residues. Material for sequencing was blood, either unsorted or a sorted T cell fraction (not recorded which). This rearrangement joins TRBV10-1 to TRBJ2-1; D possibly corresponds to TRBD1 (6 bases). The TCR originated in a male donor with ankylosing spondylitis. DNA of the CDR3: TGCGCCAGCAGTGCCAGGGGATCCCGCTACAATGAGCAGTTCTTC. Residues: CASSARGSRYNEQFF.